This TCR beta chain originates from a study of blood T cells in healthy people across ages. Overall study findings and caveats: Per million T cells, TCR beta diversity dropped roughly linearly as age increased. Naive CD4+ cell counts and diversity both ran higher in long-lived than in aged donors. It was held that the diversity estimates obtained from one million T cells were underestimates.

Through a sample-barcoded 5' primer and a J-beta primer mix, a second PCR was run for roughly 6 to 12 cycles. TCRdb used MiXCR to reprocess the 5' RACE reads, holding one entry per CDR3 protein. Among roughly 1,000,000 distinct CDR3 sequences listed, 20% to 25% were seen once. As concerns this clonotype: Its antigen is not known.

Trimming at V came to 0 bases and at J to 6 bases, leaving 5 bases not matched to a gene. The CDR3 is made up of 14 amino acids. Germline lookup yields CDR1 SGDLS and CDR2 YYNGEE. These sequences were also reported in another study, on T cells of mothers and their children.

The sequenced material came from blood. The sequence was obtained from a girl aged 2 to 10 in good health. The genes are TRBV9 and TRBJ2-7; 8 bases are shared with TRBD1. This chain's CDR3 is CASSVGGTGPEQYF. The CDR3 DNA reads as TGTGCCAGCAGCGTAGGGGGGACAGGACCCGAGCAGTACTTC.